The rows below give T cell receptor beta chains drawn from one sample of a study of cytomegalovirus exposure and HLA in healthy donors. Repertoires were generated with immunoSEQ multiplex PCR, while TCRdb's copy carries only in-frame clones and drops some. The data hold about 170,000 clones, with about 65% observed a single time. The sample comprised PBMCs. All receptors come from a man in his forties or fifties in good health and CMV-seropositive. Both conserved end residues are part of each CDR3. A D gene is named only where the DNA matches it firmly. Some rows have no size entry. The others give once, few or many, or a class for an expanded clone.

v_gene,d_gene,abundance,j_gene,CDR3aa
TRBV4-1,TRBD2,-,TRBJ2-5,CASSPGLAGGQETQYF
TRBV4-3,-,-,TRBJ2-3,CASSQVDRDSTDTQYF
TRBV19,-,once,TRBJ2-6,CASRYSGANVLTF
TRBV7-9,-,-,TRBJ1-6,CASSPRGADNSPLHF
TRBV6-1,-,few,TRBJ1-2,CASSERSYGYTF
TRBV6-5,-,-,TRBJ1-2,CASRTDGARWYGYTF
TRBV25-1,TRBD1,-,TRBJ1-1,CASSPSRTGDRDTEAFF
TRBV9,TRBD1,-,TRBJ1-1,CASSVTGGGTEAFF
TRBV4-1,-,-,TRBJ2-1,CASSQASWDWRFSYNEQFF
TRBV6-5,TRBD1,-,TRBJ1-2,CASSRGQGAGGYTF
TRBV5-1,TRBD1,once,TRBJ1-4,CASSAGTATNEKLFF
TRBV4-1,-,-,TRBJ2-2,CASSQERPGQGGGLFF
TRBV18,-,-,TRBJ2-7,CASSDQAGESYEQYF
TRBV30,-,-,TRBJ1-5,CAWSRESNQPQHF
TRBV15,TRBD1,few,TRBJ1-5,CATSRARQGGNYQPQHF
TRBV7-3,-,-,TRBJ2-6,CASSLSSGANVLTF
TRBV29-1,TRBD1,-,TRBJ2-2,CSVEDHGQGVSGELFF
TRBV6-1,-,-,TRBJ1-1,CASSEWSLNTEAFF
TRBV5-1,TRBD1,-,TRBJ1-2,CASSLRAGGSYGYTF
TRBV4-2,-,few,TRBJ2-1,CASSQDSSRNEQFF
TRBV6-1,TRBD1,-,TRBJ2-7,CASSEAWGQGGYEQYF
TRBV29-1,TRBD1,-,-,CSVEQGASYEQYF
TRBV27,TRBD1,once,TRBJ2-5,CASSPLAGQGAGETQYF
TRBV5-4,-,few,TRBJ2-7,CASSQDRTPPYEQYF